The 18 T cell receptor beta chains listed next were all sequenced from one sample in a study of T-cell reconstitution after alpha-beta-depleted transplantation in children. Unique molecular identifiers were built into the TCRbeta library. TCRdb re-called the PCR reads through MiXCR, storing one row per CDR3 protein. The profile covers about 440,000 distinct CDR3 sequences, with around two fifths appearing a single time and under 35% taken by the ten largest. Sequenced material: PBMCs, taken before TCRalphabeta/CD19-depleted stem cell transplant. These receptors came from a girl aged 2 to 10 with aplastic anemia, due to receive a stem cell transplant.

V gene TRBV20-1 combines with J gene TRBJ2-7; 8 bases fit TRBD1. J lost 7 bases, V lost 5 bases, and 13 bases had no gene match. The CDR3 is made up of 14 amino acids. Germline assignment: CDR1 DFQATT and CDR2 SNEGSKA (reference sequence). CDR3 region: CSAPIIQGAGEQYF. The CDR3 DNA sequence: TGCAGTGCTCCCATTATCCAGGGGGCAGGGGAGCAGTACTTC.

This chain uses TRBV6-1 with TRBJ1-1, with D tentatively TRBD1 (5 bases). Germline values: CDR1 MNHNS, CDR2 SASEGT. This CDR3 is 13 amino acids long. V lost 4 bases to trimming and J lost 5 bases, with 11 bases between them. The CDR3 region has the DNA TGTGCCAGCAGTGTACCCGGGGGTACTGAAGCTTTCTTT. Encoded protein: CASSVPGGTEAFF.

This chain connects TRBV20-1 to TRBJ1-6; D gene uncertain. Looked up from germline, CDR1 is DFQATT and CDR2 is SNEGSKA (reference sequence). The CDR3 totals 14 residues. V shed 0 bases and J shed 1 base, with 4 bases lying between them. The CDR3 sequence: CSAREGSYNSPLHF. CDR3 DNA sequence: TGCAGTGCTAGAGAGGGGTCCTATAATTCACCCCTCCACTTT.

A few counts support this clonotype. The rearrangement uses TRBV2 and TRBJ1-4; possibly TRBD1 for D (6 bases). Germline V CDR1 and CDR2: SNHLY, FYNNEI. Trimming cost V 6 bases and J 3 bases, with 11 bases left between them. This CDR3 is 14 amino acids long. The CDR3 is CASSQGGPNEKLFF. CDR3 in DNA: TGTGCCAGCAGCCAAGGGGGGCCTAATGAAAAACTGTTTTTT. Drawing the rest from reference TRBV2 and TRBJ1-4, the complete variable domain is EPEVTQTPSHQVTQMGQEVILRCVPISNHLYFYWYRQILGQKVEFLVSFYNNEISEKSEIFDDQFSVERPDGSNFTLKIRSTKLEDSAMYFCASSQGGPNEKLFFGSGTQLSVL.

The CDR3 DNA sequence: TGTGCCAGCAGCTTACTCAGGAGCTCTGGAAACACCATATATTTT. It yields the protein CASSLLRSSGNTIYF. V and J are TRBV11-2 and TRBJ1-3; no reliable D call. Germline values: CDR1 SGHAT, CDR2 FQNNGV. The CDR3 has 15 residues. V shed 2 bases and J shed 0 bases, with 8 bases lying between them.

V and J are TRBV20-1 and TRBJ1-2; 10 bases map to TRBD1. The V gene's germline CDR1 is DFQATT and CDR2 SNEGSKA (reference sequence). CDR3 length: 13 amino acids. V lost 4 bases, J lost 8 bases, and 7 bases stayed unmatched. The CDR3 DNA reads TGCAGTGCTACCGGGACAGGGGAAGGCGGCTACACCTTC. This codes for CSATGTGEGGYTF.

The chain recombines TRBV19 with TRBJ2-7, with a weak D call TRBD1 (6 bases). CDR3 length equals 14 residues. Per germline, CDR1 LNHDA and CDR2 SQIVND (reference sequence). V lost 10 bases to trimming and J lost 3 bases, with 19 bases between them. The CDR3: CAIAVGAGDYEQYF. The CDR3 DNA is TGTGCCATAGCCGTGGGGGCGGGTGACTACGAGCAGTACTTC.

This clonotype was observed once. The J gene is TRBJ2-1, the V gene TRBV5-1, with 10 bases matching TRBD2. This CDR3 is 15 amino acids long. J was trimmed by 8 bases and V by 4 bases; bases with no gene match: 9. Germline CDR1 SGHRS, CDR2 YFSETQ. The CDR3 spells CASSSLAGDVHEQFF. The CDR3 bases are TGCGCCAGCAGCAGCCTAGCGGGAGACGTGCATGAGCAGTTCTTC.

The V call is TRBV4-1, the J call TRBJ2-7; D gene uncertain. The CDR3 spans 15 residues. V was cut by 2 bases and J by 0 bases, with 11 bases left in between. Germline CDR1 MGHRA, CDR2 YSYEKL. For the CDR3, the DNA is TGCGCCAGCAGCCAAAACTTGGTTAGCTCCTACGAGCAGTACTTC. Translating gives CASSQNLVSSYEQYF.

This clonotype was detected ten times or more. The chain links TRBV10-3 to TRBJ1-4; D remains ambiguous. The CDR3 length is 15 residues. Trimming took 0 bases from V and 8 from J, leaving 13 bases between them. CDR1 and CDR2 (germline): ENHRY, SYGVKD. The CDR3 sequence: CAISESGSRGEKLFF. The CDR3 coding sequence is TGTGCCATCAGTGAGTCTGGGAGTCGAGGAGAAAAACTGTTTTTT.

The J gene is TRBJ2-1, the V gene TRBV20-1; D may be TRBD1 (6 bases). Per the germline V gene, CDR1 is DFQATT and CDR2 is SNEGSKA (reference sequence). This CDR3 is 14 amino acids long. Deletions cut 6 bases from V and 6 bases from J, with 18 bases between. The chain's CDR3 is CSATPDGGLNEQFF. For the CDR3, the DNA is TGCAGTGCCACCCCCGATGGGGGCCTCAATGAGCAGTTCTTC.

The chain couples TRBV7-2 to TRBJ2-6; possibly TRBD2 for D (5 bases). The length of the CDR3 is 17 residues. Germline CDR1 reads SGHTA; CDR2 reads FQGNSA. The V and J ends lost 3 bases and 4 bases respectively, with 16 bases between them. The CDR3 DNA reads TGTGCCAGCAGCTTGGTCAGTGATACGGGGGGGGCCAACGTCCTGACTTTC. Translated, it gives CASSLVSDTGGANVLTF.

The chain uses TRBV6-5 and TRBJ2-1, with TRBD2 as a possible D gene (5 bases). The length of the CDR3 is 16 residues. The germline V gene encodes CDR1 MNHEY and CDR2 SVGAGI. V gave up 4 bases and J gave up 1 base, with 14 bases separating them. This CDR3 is CASSSNGVGSYNEQFF. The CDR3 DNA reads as TGTGCCAGCAGTTCCAACGGGGTTGGGTCCTACAATGAGCAGTTCTTC.

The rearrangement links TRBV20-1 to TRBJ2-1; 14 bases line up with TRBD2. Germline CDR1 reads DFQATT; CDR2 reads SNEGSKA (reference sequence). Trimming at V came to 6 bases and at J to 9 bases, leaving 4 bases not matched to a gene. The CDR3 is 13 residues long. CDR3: CSAPTSGRGEQFF. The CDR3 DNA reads TGCAGTGCACCGACTAGCGGGAGGGGTGAGCAGTTCTTC.

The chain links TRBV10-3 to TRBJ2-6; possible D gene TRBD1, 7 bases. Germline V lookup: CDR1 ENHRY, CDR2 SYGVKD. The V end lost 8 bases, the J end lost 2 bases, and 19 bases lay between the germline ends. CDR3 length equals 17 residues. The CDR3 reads CAIESGQGGTGANVLTF. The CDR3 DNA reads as TGTGCCATCGAATCCGGCCAGGGGGGCACTGGGGCCAACGTCCTGACTTTC.

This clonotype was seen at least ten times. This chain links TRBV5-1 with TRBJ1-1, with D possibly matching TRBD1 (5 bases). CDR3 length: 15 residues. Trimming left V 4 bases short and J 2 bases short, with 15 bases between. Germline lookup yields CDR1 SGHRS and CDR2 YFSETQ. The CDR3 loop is CASSTLTDSNTEAFF. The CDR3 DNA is TGCGCCAGCAGCACCCTGACAGACTCAAACACTGAAGCTTTCTTT.

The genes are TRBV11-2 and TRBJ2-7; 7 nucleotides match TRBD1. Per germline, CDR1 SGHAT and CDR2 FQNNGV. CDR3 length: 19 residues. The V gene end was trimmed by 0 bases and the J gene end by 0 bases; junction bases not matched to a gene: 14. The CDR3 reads CASSLDATGYTMSSYEQYF. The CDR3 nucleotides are TGTGCCAGCAGCTTAGATGCGACAGGGTATACAATGAGCTCCTACGAGCAGTACTTC. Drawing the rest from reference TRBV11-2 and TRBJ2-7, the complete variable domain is EAGVAQSPRYKIIEKRQSVAFWCNPISGHATLYWYQQILGQGPKLLIQFQNNGVVDDSQLPKDRFSAERLKGVDSTLKIQPAKLEDSAVYLCASSLDATGYTMSSYEQYFGPGTRLTVT.

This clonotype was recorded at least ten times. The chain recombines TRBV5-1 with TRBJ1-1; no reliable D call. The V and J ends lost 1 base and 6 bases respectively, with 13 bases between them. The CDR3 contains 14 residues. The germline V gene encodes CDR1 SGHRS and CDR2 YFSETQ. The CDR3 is CASSLLTDQPEAFF. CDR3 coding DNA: TGCGCCAGCAGCTTGTTAACTGACCAACCTGAAGCTTTCTTT.